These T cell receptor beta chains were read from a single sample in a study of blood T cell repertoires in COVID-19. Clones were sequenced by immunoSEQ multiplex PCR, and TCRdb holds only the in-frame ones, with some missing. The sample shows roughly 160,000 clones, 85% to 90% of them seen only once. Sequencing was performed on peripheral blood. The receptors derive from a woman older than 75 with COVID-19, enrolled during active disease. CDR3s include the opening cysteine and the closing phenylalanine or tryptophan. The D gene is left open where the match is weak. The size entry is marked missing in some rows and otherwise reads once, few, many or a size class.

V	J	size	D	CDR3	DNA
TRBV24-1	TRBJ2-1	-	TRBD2	CATSGTSWDEQFF	TGTGCCACCAGTGGGACTAGTTGGGATGAGCAGTTCTTC
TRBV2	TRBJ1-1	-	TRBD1	CATTRQGVAEAFF	TGTGCCACTACACGACAGGGAGTGGCTGAAGCTTTCTTT
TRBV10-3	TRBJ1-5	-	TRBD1	CAISEGTGGFQPQHF	TGTGCCATCAGTGAGGGGACAGGGGGTTTTCAGCCCCAGCATTTT
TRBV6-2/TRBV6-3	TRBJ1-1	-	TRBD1	CASSRGQGGTTEAFF	TGTGCCAGCAGTCGTGGACAGGGAGGTACCACTGAAGCTTTCTTT
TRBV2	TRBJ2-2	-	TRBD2	CASSPLAGEGGELFF	TGTGCCAGCAGCCCGCTAGCGGGAGAGGGCGGGGAGCTGTTTTTT
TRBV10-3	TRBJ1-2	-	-	CAISDAGKGYTF	TGTGCCATCAGTGACGCGGGGAAGGGCTACACCTTC
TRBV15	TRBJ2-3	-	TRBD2	CATSRGLAGSTDTQYF	TGTGCCACCAGCAGAGGACTAGCGGGTTCCACAGATACGCAGTATTTT
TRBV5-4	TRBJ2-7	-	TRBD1	CASSPGTGSYEQYF	TGTGCCAGCAGCCCTGGGACAGGGAGCTACGAGCAGTACTTC
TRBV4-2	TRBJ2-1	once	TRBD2	CASSPSSGSYNEQFF	TGTGCCAGCAGCCCCTCTAGCGGCTCCTACAATGAGCAGTTCTTC
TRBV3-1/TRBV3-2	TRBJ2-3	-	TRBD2	CASGPAGGPASLGTDTQYF	TGTGCCAGCGGTCCCGCGGGAGGGCCAGCTTCGCTCGGCACAGATACGCAGTATTTT
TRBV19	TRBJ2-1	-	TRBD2	CASSIQREGHEQFF	TGTGCCAGTAGTATCCAGCGGGAGGGCCATGAGCAGTTCTTC
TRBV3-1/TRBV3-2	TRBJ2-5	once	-	CASSRALGPPMRDSETQYF	TGTGCCAGCAGCCGCGCTCTAGGCCCCCCTATGAGGGACTCGGAGACCCAGTACTTC
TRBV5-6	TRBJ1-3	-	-	CASSLDRDFLRVTGNTIYF	TGTGCCAGCAGCTTGGACCGGGACTTTCTCAGGGTGACTGGAAACACCATATATTTT
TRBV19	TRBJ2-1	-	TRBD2	CASGREAQVSEQFF	TGTGCCAGCGGACGGGAGGCCCAAGTCAGTGAGCAGTTCTTC
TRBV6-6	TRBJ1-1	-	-	CASRPERGTEAFF	TGTGCCAGCCGCCCAGAACGAGGCACTGAAGCTTTCTTT
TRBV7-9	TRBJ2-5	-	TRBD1	CASSRRTGGAETQYF	TGTGCCAGCAGCCGAAGGACAGGGGGCGCAGAGACCCAGTACTTC
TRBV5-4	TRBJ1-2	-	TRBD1	CASSPRSGGFGYTF	TGTGCCAGCAGCCCGCGGTCAGGGGGCTTTGGCTACACCTTC
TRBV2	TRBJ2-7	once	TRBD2	CASSEAGTRDYEQYF	TGTGCCAGCAGTGAAGCCGGGACTAGGGACTACGAGCAGTACTTC
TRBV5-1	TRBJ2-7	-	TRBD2	CASSSRTRSYEQYF	TGCGCCAGCAGCTCCCGGACTAGGTCCTACGAGCAGTACTTC
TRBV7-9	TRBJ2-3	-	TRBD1	CASSLGQGASDTQYF	TGTGCCAGCAGCTTGGGACAGGGGGCTTCAGATACGCAGTATTTT
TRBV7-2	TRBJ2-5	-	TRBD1	CASSLSADRQETQYF	TGTGCCAGCAGCTTATCAGCGGACAGGCAAGAGACCCAGTACTTC
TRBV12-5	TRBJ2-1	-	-	CASGQLGGYNEQFF	TGTGCTAGTGGACAACTGGGGGGTTACAATGAGCAGTTCTTC
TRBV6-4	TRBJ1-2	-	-	CASSDNTGVLTF	TGTGCCAGCAGTGACAATACGGGGGTTCTCACCTTC
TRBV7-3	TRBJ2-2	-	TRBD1	CASRGQTGELFF	TGTGCCAGCAGGGGACAGACCGGGGAGCTGTTTTTT
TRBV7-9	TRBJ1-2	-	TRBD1	CASSWETGAHGYTF	TGTGCCAGCAGTTGGGAGACAGGGGCGCATGGCTACACCTTC
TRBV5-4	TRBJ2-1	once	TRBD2	CASSLMGGSYNEQFF	TGTGCCAGCAGCTTGATGGGAGGGTCCTACAATGAGCAGTTCTTC
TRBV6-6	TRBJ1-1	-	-	CASSYQAGNTEAFF	TGTGCCAGCAGTTATCAGGCGGGAAACACTGAAGCTTTCTTT
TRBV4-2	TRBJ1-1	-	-	CASSQEGAVNTEAFF	TGTGCCAGCAGCCAAGAGGGGGCGGTGAACACTGAAGCTTTCTTT
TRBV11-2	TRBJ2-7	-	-	CASSLDRFGGRPYEQYF	TGTGCCAGCAGCTTAGATCGCTTCGGTGGGAGGCCCTACGAGCAGTACTTC
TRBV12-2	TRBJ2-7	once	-	CASRFWGDRSPYEQYF	TGTGCAAGTCGCTTCTGGGGGGACCGCAGCCCCTACGAGCAGTACTTC
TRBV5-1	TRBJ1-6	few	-	CASSPGQINSPLHF	TGCGCCAGCAGCCCTGGACAGATAAATTCACCCCTCCACTTT
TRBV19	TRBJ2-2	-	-	CAASTGGSGYTGELFF	TGTGCTGCCTCCACCGGTGGGAGTGGATACACCGGGGAGCTGTTTTTT
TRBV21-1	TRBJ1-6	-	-	CASSKTARTPVPYNSPLHF	TGTGCCAGCAGCAAAACTGCACGGACACCGGTCCCCTATAATTCACCCCTCCACTTT
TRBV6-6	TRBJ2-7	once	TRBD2	CASSYRLADYEQYF	TGTGCCAGCAGTTACAGGCTAGCGGACTACGAGCAGTACTTC
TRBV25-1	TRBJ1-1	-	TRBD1	CASSTRGLLTEAFF	TGTGCCAGCAGCACCAGGGGGCTGCTGACTGAAGCTTTCTTT
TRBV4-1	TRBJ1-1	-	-	CASSQEAQGIFAEAFF	TGCGCCAGCAGCCAAGAAGCTCAGGGGATATTCGCTGAAGCTTTCTTT
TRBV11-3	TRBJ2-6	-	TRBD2	CASSLDGAGVAGANVLTF	TGTGCCAGCAGCTTAGATGGCGCGGGAGTAGCTGGGGCCAACGTCCTGACTTTC
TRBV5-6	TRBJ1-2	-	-	CASSFIEVADYTF	TGTGCCAGCAGCTTTATAGAAGTCGCCGACTACACCTTC
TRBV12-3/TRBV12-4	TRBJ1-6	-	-	CASSLTAGALHF	TGTGCCAGCAGTTTAACTGCAGGGGCCCTCCACTTT
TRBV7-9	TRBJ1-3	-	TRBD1	CASSLDGTGGVPSGNTIYF	TGTGCCAGCAGCTTAGATGGGACAGGGGGCGTCCCGTCTGGAAACACCATATATTTT
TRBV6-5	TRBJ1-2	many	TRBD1	CASSTGEYGYTF	TGTGCCAGCAGTACAGGGGAATATGGCTACACCTTC
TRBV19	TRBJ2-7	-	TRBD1	CASSKTGQGGYEQYF	TGTGCCAGTAGTAAAACGGGACAGGGGGGCTACGAGCAGTACTTC
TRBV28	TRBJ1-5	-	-	CASSLGGQLYSNQPQHF	TGTGCCAGCAGTTTAGGTGGACAACTTTATAGCAATCAGCCCCAGCATTTT
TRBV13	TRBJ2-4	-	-	CASSSSGDHGKNIQYF	TGTGCCAGCAGCTCCTCAGGGGATCACGGCAAAAACATTCAGTACTTC
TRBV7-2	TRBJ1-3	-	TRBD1	CASSLERTGLNF	TGTGCCAGCAGCCTCGAGCGGACAGGGCTAAATTTT